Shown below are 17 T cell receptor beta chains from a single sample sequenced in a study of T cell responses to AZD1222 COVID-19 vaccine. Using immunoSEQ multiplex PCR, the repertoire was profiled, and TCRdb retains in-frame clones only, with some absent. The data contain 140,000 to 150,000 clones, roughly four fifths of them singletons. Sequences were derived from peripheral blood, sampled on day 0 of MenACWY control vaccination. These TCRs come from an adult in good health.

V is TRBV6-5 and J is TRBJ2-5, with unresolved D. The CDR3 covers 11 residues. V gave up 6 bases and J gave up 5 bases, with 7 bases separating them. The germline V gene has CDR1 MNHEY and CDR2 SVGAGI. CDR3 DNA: TGTGCCAGCAGGGATGGGGAGACCCAGTACTTC. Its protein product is CASRDGETQYF.

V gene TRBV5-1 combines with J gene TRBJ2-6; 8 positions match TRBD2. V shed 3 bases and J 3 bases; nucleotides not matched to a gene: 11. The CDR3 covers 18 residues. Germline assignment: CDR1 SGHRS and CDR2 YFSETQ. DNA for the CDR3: TGCGCCAGCAGCTCCGGGAGGGGGGCCGGGAATGGGGCCAACGTCCTGACTTTC. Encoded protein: CASSSGRGAGNGANVLTF.

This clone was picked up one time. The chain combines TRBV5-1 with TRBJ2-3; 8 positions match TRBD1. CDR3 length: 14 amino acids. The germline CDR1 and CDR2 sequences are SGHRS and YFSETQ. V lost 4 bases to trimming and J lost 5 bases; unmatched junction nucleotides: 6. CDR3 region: CASSRGTGGDTQYF. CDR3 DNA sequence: TGCGCCAGCAGCAGGGGGACAGGTGGAGATACGCAGTATTTT.

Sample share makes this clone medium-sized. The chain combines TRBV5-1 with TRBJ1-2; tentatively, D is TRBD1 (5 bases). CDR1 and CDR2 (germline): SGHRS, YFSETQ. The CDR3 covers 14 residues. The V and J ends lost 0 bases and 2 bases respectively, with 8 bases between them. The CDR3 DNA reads TGCGCCAGCAGCTTGGGACAGTTAAACTATGGCTACACCTTC. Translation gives CASSLGQLNYGYTF. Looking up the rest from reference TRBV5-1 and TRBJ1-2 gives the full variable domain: KAGVTQTPRYLIKTRGQQVTLSCSPISGHRSVSWYQQTPGQGLQFLFEYFSETQRNKGNFPGRFSGRQFSNSRSEMNVSTLELGDSALYLCASSLGQLNYGYTFGSGTRLTVV.

The CDR3 spells CASSIGTGSTDTQYF. The DNA for the CDR3 is TGTGCCAGTAGTATTGGGACAGGGAGCACAGATACGCAGTATTTT. The chain recombines TRBV19 with TRBJ2-3; TRBD1 agrees at 9 bases. CDR1 is LNHDA and CDR2 is SQIVND in the germline V gene (reference sequence). This CDR3 region has 15 residues. Trimming took 3 bases from V and 0 from J; bases not matched to a gene: 1. Full variable domain (rest looked up from reference TRBV19 and TRBJ2-3): DGGITQSPKYLFRKEGQNVTLSCEQNLNHDAMYWYRQDPGQGLRLIYYSQIVNDFQKGDIAEGYSVSREKKESFPLTVTSAQKNPTAFYLCASSIGTGSTDTQYFGPGTRLTVL.

Here the CDR3 reads CASSSQGSNEKLFF. The CDR3, as DNA: TGTGCCAGCTCATCGCAGGGGTCTAATGAAAAACTGTTTTTT. This chain connects TRBV18 to TRBJ1-4; D may be TRBD1 (6 bases). This CDR3 contains 14 residues. Germline CDR1 and CDR2: KGHSH and LQKENI. V was pared by 5 bases and J by 3 bases, with 10 bases between. Drawing the rest from reference TRBV18 and TRBJ1-4, the complete variable domain is NAGVMQNPRHLVRRRGQEARLRCSPMKGHSHVYWYRQLPEEGLKFMVYLQKENIIDESGMPKERFSAEFPKEGPSILRIQQVVRGDSAAYFCASSSQGSNEKLFFGSGTQLSVL.

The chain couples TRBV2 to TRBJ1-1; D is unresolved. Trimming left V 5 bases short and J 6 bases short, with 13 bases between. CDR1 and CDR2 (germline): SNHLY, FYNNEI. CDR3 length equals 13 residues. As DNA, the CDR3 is TGTGCCAGCAGTTTTCAACGGACCTCTGAAGCTTTCTTT. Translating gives CASSFQRTSEAFF. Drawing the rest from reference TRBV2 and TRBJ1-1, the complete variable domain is EPEVTQTPSHQVTQMGQEVILRCVPISNHLYFYWYRQILGQKVEFLVSFYNNEISEKSEIFDDQFSVERPDGSNFTLKIRSTKLEDSAMYFCASSFQRTSEAFFGQGTRLTVV.

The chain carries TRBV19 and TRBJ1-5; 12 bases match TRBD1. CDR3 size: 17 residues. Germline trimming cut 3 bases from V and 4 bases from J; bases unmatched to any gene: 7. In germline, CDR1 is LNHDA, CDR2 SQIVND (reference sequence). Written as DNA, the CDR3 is TGTGCCAGTAGTATGTCCCGGGACAGGGGGCGGAATCAGCCCCAGCATTTT. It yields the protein CASSMSRDRGRNQPQHF.

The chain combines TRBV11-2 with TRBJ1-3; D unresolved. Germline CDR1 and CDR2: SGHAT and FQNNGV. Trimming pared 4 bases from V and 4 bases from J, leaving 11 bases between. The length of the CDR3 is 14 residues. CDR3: CASSSPGGGNTIYF. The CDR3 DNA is TGTGCCAGCAGCTCTCCGGGAGGAGGAAACACCATATATTTT. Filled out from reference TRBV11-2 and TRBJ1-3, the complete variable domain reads EAGVAQSPRYKIIEKRQSVAFWCNPISGHATLYWYQQILGQGPKLLIQFQNNGVVDDSQLPKDRFSAERLKGVDSTLKIQPAKLEDSAVYLCASSSPGGGNTIYFGEGSWLTVV.

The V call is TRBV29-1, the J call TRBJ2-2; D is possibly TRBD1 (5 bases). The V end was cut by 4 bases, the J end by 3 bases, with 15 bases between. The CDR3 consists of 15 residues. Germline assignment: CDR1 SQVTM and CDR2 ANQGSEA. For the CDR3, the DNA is TGCAGCGTTGGAGACAGTTCCGCCGACACCGGGGAGCTGTTTTTT. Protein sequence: CSVGDSSADTGELFF.

CDR3 nucleotides: TGTGCCAGCAGGGGGGACACTGAAGCTTTCTTT. Translation: CASRGDTEAFF. The genes are TRBV7-9 and TRBJ1-1, with D possibly TRBD1 on 5 matching bases. The ends were cut back, 6 bases at V and 3 bases at J, with 5 bases in the middle. The length of the CDR3 is 11 residues. Germline lookup yields CDR1 SEHNR and CDR2 FQNEAQ (reference sequence). Supplemented by reference TRBV7-9 and TRBJ1-1, the full variable domain reads DTGVSQNPRHKITKRGQNVTFRCDPISEHNRLYWYRQTLGQGPEFLTYFQNEAQLEKSRLLSDRFSAERPKGSFSTLEIQRTEQGDSAMYLCASRGDTEAFFGQGTRLTVV.

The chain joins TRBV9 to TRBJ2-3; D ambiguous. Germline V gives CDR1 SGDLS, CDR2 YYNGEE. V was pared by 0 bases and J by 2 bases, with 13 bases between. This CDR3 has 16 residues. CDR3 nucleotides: TGTGCCAGCAGCGTAGCGGGCGGCGTCCCCACAGATACGCAGTATTTT. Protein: CASSVAGGVPTDTQYF.

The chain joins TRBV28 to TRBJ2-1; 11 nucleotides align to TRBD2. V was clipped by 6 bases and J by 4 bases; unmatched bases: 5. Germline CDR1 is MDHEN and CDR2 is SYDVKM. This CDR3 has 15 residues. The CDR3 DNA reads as TGTGCCAGCAGCCCACTAGCGGGGGCATACAATGAGCAGTTCTTC. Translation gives CASSPLAGAYNEQFF.

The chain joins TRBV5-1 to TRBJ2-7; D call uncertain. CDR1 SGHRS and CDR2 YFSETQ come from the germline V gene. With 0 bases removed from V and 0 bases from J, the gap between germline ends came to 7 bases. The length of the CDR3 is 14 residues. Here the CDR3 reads CASSLAPASYEQYF. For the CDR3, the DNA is TGCGCCAGCAGCTTGGCCCCAGCCTCCTACGAGCAGTACTTC.

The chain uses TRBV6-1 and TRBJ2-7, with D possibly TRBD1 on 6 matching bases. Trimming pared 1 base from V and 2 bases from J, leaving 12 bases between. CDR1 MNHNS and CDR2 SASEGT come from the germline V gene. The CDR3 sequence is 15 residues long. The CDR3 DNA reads TGTGCCAGCAGTGAAGGGGGGCTACCCCCCTACGAGCAGTACTTC. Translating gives CASSEGGLPPYEQYF.

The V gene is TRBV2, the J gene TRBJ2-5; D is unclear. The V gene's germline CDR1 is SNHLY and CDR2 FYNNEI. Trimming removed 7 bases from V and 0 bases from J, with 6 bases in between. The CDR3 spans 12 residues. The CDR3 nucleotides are TGTGCCAGCACGGTTAACCAAGAGACCCAGTACTTC. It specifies CASTVNQETQYF.

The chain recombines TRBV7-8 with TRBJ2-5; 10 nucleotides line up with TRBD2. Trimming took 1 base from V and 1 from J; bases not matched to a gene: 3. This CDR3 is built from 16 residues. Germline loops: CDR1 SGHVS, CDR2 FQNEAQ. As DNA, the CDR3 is TGTGCCAGCAGCTTAGGTAGCGGGGGGATCCAAGAGACCCAGTACTTC. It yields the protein CASSLGSGGIQETQYF.